The 2 T cell receptor beta chains listed next were all sequenced from one sample in a study of blood T cell repertoires in COVID-19. TCRdb's table, derived via immunoSEQ multiplex PCR, lists solely in-frame clones and lacks some. The data show 250,000 or so clones, around nine tenths seen once. The sequencing sample was made of peripheral blood. These receptors all stem from a man in his forties with active or convalescent COVID-19.

In regard to this clone: Other DNA variants within this sample encode the same CDR3. The chain joins TRBV2 to TRBJ1-6, with 12 bases lining up with TRBD1. This CDR3 region has 13 residues. The V and J ends lost 6 bases and 10 bases, in that order; junction bases with no gene match: 1. CDR1 is SNHLY, CDR2 FYNNEI, per germline. The CDR3 nucleotides are TGTGCCAGCAGGGGGACAGGGGGCTCACCCCTCCACTTT. It specifies CASRGTGGSPLHF.

The gene calls are TRBV27 and TRBJ2-7; the D is unclear. In germline, CDR1 is MNHEY, CDR2 SMNVEV (reference sequence). With 3 bases removed from V and 7 bases from J, the gap between germline ends came to 16 bases. The CDR3 length is 14 residues. CDR3 in amino acids: CASSLSWSTLEQYF. The DNA of the CDR3 is TGTGCCAGCAGTTTGAGTTGGTCTACGTTGGAGCAGTACTTC.